What follows are 30 T cell receptor beta chains derived from one specimen sequenced in a study of shared clonotypes between healthy human individuals. CD45RO-negative, CCR7-positively selected cells formed the naive CD8 fraction, excluding terminally differentiated effector memory CD45RA+ cells. Libraries were prepared by immunoSEQ multiplex PCR; TCRdb keeps only in-frame clonotypes and omits some of them. The sample lists about 2 million clones; about 95% were seen once. Source material: naive CD8+ T cells sorted from blood. These receptor sequences come from a man younger than 30 in good health.

CDR3 nucleotides: TGTGCCAGTAGTATAGATTTGGAGACAGGGGACTCCTACGAGCAGTACTTC. Translated, it gives CASSIDLETGDSYEQYF. The chain couples TRBV19 to TRBJ2-7; 8 positions match TRBD1. The CDR3 is made up of 17 amino acids. J was trimmed by 0 bases and V by 0 bases; bases with no gene match: 7. Germline CDR1 LNHDA, CDR2 SQIVND (reference sequence). Variable domain in full (rest from reference TRBV19 and TRBJ2-7): DGGITQSPKYLFRKEGQNVTLSCEQNLNHDAMYWYRQDPGQGLRLIYYSQIVNDFQKGDIAEGYSVSREKKESFPLTVTSAQKNPTAFYLCASSIDLETGDSYEQYFGPGTRLTVT.

The chain combines TRBV5-4 with TRBJ2-1; 10 bases agree with TRBD1. With 4 bases clipped from V and 6 bases from J, the junction kept 7 bases outside the gene matches. From germline, CDR1 is SGHNT and CDR2 YYREEE (reference sequence). The CDR3 is 15 residues long. The CDR3 sequence: CASSPGQGGGNEQFF. In DNA, the CDR3 is TGTGCCAGCAGCCCCGGACAGGGGGGCGGCAATGAGCAGTTCTTC.

The rearrangement joins TRBV6-5 to TRBJ2-7, with 9 bases identical to TRBD2. The germline gives CDR1 MNHEY, CDR2 SVGAGI. This CDR3 has 14 amino acids. V dropped 5 bases and J dropped 6; count of bases not matched to a gene: 8. The CDR3 sequence: CASSVAGVGFEQYF. CDR3 nucleotides: TGTGCCAGCAGTGTAGCGGGAGTCGGTTTCGAGCAGTACTTC.

About this clone: In the same sample, other DNA sequences code for this CDR3. The chain is built from TRBV9 and TRBJ1-1, with D hard to call. Trimming shortened V by 3 bases and J by 0 bases, and 6 bases separated the two germline ends. CDR3 length: 13 amino acids. From germline, CDR1 is SGDLS and CDR2 YYNGEE. CDR3 in DNA: TGTGCCAGCAGCGAAGGGATGAACACTGAAGCTTTCTTT. The encoded protein is CASSEGMNTEAFF.

The chain employs TRBV13 and TRBJ1-6; D gene unclear. Deletions cut 5 bases from V and 9 bases from J, with 17 bases between. Germline CDR1 reads PRHDT; CDR2 reads FYEKMQ (reference sequence). This CDR3 comprises 15 residues. For the CDR3, the DNA is TGTGCCAGCAGCAAAAGTGAACAAATTGGTTCACCCCTCCACTTT. Its translation is CASSKSEQIGSPLHF.

To note about this clone: The same CDR3 also results from other DNA sequences found in this sample. This chain connects TRBV30 to TRBJ1-1, with D tentatively TRBD1 (6 bases). Germline V gene sequence: CDR1 GTSNPN, CDR2 SVGIG (reference sequence). The germline V and J ends were trimmed by 2 bases and 8 bases, with 9 bases remaining between them. The CDR3 contains 11 residues. The CDR3 DNA follows: TGTGCCTGGAGTCCGGACAGAGAAGCTTTCTTT. It yields the protein CAWSPDREAFF.

As for this clone: The sample holds other DNA sequences that translate to the same CDR3. The V and J genes are TRBV11-2 and TRBJ2-7, with TRBD2 matching 10 bases. This CDR3 is built from 14 residues. Germline loops: CDR1 SGHAT, CDR2 FQNNGV. V shed 1 base and J 4 bases; nucleotides not matched to a gene: 1. CDR3 region: CASSLGTSGYEQYF. The CDR3 region has the DNA TGTGCCAGCAGCTTAGGGACTAGCGGATACGAGCAGTACTTC.

CDR3 DNA sequence: TGCGCCAGCAGCCAAGCCGGGACGGTGGGAGATACGCAGTATTTT. Its protein is CASSQAGTVGDTQYF. This chain uses TRBV4-3 with TRBJ2-3; D tentatively fits TRBD1 or TRBD2 (5 bases each). CDR1 LGHNA and CDR2 YSLEER come from the germline V gene. The length of the CDR3 is 15 residues. Trimming left V 1 base short and J 5 bases short, with 13 bases between.

This clone showed up just once. This chain connects TRBV27 to TRBJ2-3, with 8 bases aligning to TRBD2. CDR1 and CDR2 (germline): MNHEY, SMNVEV (reference sequence). The CDR3 has 16 amino acids. V dropped 7 bases and J dropped 6; count of bases not matched to a gene: 15. This CDR3 is CASTSSSGEKGDTQYF. CDR3 bases: TGTGCCAGCACGTCGAGTAGCGGGGAAAAGGGGGATACGCAGTATTTT.

The rearrangement uses TRBV4-3 and TRBJ2-5, with D possibly being TRBD1 (6 bases). The V gene's germline CDR1 is LGHNA and CDR2 YSLEER. CDR3 length: 16 residues. Trimming shortened V by 1 base and J by 1 base, and 13 bases separated the two germline ends. This CDR3 is CASSQGIQGLQETQYF. The CDR3 DNA follows: TGCGCCAGCAGCCAAGGGATTCAGGGGCTCCAAGAGACCCAGTACTTC.

This clone showed up just a few times. J is TRBJ2-7 and V is TRBV5-5; D is possibly TRBD1 (5 bases). Germline V gene sequence: CDR1 SGHKS, CDR2 YYEKEE (reference sequence). The CDR3 extends over 13 amino acids. The ends were cut back, 7 bases at V and 3 bases at J, with 14 bases in the middle. The DNA for the CDR3 is TGTGCCAGCGGGGCTGATGCCCTCTACGAGCAGTACTTC. Amino acids: CASGADALYEQYF. Complete variable domain (other parts from reference TRBV5-5 and TRBJ2-7): DAGVTQSPTHLIKTRGQQVTLRCSPISGHKSVSWYQQVLGQGPQFIFQYYEKEERGRGNFPDRFSARQFPNYSSELNVNALLLGDSALYLCASGADALYEQYFGPGTRLTVT.

V usage is TRBV15 and J usage is TRBJ1-1, with 8 bases fitting TRBD1. V shed 7 bases, J shed 3 bases, and the junction held 7 bases outside the gene matches. The CDR3 contains 14 residues. Germline V lookup: CDR1 LNHNV, CDR2 YYDKDF (reference sequence). The chain's CDR3 is CATTGTQGDTEAFF. The CDR3 bases are TGTGCCACCACCGGGACACAGGGGGACACTGAAGCTTTCTTT.

The V gene is TRBV7-9, the J gene TRBJ2-1; D tentatively reads TRBD1 or TRBD2 (5 bases each). The V end lost 1 base, the J end lost 9 bases, and 7 bases lay between the germline ends. The CDR3 has 12 amino acids. CDR1 and CDR2 (germline): SEHNR, FQNEAQ (reference sequence). CDR3 sequence (DNA): TGTGCCAGCAGCTTAGAGGGGACTGAGCAGTTCTTC. This translates into CASSLEGTEQFF.

In regard to this clone: The sample carries other DNA sequences with the same CDR3. The V and J genes are TRBV5-6 and TRBJ1-1; D is ambiguous. Trimming cost V 0 bases and J 1 base, with 10 bases left between them. The length of the CDR3 is 15 residues. Germline V gene data show CDR1 as SGHDT and CDR2 as YYEEEE. The CDR3 sequence is CASSLALAGNTEAFF. The CDR3 coding sequence is TGTGCCAGCAGCTTGGCCTTAGCGGGGAACACTGAAGCTTTCTTT.

This sequence joins TRBV28 and TRBJ1-4; a possible D gene is TRBD1 (6 bases). The V gene lost 3 bases and the J gene lost 3 bases, with 14 bases spanning the gap. CDR3 length: 16 residues. The germline V gene encodes CDR1 MDHEN and CDR2 SYDVKM. Here the CDR3 DNA reads TGTGCCAGCAGTTTTCTTGCGGGGGCCTCTAATGAAAAACTGTTTTTT. Translating gives CASSFLAGASNEKLFF. Filled out from reference TRBV28 and TRBJ1-4, the complete variable domain reads DVKVTQSSRYLVKRTGEKVFLECVQDMDHENMFWYRQDPGLGLRLIYFSYDVKMKEKGDIPEGYSVSREKKERFSLILESASTNQTSMYLCASSFLAGASNEKLFFGSGTQLSVL.

J is TRBJ2-1 and V is TRBV7-2; D not resolved. The CDR3 has 14 amino acids. Germline assignment: CDR1 SGHTA and CDR2 FQGNSA. The V gene lost 4 bases and the J gene lost 4 bases, with 11 bases spanning the gap. CDR3 protein: CASSSKLNYNEQFF. The CDR3 DNA is TGTGCCAGCAGCTCGAAACTGAATTACAATGAGCAGTTCTTC.

Turning to this clone: This sample also contains other DNA sequences that code for the same CDR3. The rearrangement uses TRBV5-1 and TRBJ2-1, with 10 bases that match TRBD1. Trimming cost V 4 bases and J 3 bases; bases outside gene matches: 4. The CDR3 runs to 15 residues. Germline assignment: CDR1 SGHRS and CDR2 YFSETQ. The CDR3 sequence: CASSLRTGGYNEQFF. CDR3 bases: TGCGCCAGCAGCCTAAGGACAGGGGGCTACAATGAGCAGTTCTTC.

This chain connects TRBV15 to TRBJ1-5; D not certain. This CDR3 has 13 amino acids. The germline CDR1 and CDR2 sequences are LNHNV and YYDKDF (reference sequence). Trimming removed 5 bases at V and 6 bases at J, with 11 bases between. The CDR3 sequence: CATSSMDGQPQHF. CDR3 DNA sequence: TGTGCCACCAGCTCCATGGACGGTCAGCCCCAGCATTTT.

This clone was observed a handful of times. CDR3 sequence reads: CASRSGGHYEQYF. CDR3 bases: TGTGCCAGCAGGAGCGGGGGACATTACGAGCAGTACTTC. The chain is built from TRBV7-9 and TRBJ2-7, with 8 bases fitting TRBD2. Germline CDR1 and CDR2: SEHNR and FQNEAQ (reference sequence). This CDR3 is 13 amino acids long. The V segment lost 6 bases and the J segment 4 bases; nucleotides outside the gene matches: 5.

The chain joins TRBV30 to TRBJ2-6, with 8 bases that match TRBD1. The CDR3 totals 17 residues. The J segment lost 0 bases and the V segment lost 0 bases, leaving 4 bases of the junction unmatched. Per germline, CDR1 GTSNPN and CDR2 SVGIG (reference sequence). CDR3 region: CAWSVLGQGSGANVLTF. CDR3 DNA sequence: TGTGCCTGGAGTGTACTAGGACAGGGCTCTGGGGCCAACGTCCTGACTTTC.

This chain joins TRBV10-2 and TRBJ2-3; TRBD1 matches 7 bases. The CDR3 is made up of 16 amino acids. V trimming: 3 bases; J trimming: 3 bases; junction bases outside the gene matches: 9. Germline V gene data show CDR1 as WSHSY and CDR2 as SAAADI. CDR3 region: CASSDPVRGRTDTQYF. The CDR3 bases are TGCGCCAGCAGTGACCCGGTGAGGGGGCGGACAGATACGCAGTATTTT.

The CDR3 loop reads CASSPKTGGAGNTIYF. For the CDR3, the DNA is TGTGCCAGCAGTCCAAAGACAGGGGGAGCGGGAAACACCATATATTTT. The genes are TRBV2 and TRBJ1-3; 9 positions agree with TRBD1. Trimming at V came to 5 bases and at J to 4 bases, leaving 9 bases not matched to a gene. The CDR3 covers 16 residues. CDR1 and CDR2 (germline): SNHLY, FYNNEI.

In its sample, this clone was seen once. The J gene is TRBJ1-5, the V gene TRBV6-1; 8 bases are shared with TRBD1. From germline, CDR1 is MNHNS and CDR2 SASEGT. J gave up 3 bases and V 6 bases, and 10 bases lay outside the gene matches. CDR3 length equals 16 residues. Here the CDR3 reads CASRETGTGINQPQHF. CDR3 coding DNA: TGTGCCAGCAGGGAAACCGGGACAGGCATCAATCAGCCCCAGCATTTT.

The chain is built from TRBV10-3 and TRBJ2-3; TRBD1 aligns across 9 bases. Trimming removed 0 bases from V and 6 bases from J; junction bases left unmatched: 4. The germline gives CDR1 ENHRY, CDR2 SYGVKD. The CDR3 extends over 15 amino acids. CDR3 coding DNA: TGTGCCATCAGTGAGTCGCAACAGGGGGCGGATACGCAGTATTTT. Its translation is CAISESQQGADTQYF.

Concerning this clone itself: The sample carries other DNA sequences with the same CDR3. The J gene is TRBJ2-7, the V gene TRBV10-3; D uncertain. The CDR3 is 13 amino acids. The V end lost 2 bases, the J end lost 2 bases, and 7 bases lay between the germline ends. Germline lookup yields CDR1 ENHRY and CDR2 SYGVKD. The CDR3 sequence is CAISEGQAYEQYF. The CDR3 nucleotides are TGTGCCATCAGTGAGGGTCAAGCCTACGAGCAGTACTTC.

V usage is TRBV6-1 and J usage is TRBJ1-4; TRBD1 agrees at 8 bases. Germline-derived CDR1 and CDR2 are MNHNS and SASEGT. V was clipped by 5 bases and J by 6 bases; unmatched bases: 8. The CDR3 consists of 15 residues. The CDR3 region is CASSHLTGADEKLFF. In DNA, the CDR3 is TGTGCCAGCAGTCACCTGACAGGGGCGGATGAAAAACTGTTTTTT.

The rearrangement joins TRBV29-1 to TRBJ2-7; 7 nucleotides align to TRBD1. Unmatched junction bases numbered 8, after V lost 6 bases and J lost 3 bases. This CDR3 region has 13 residues. In germline, CDR1 is SQVTM, CDR2 ANQGSEA. CDR3 protein: CSVMTGLYYEQYF. In nucleotides, the CDR3 is TGCAGCGTGATGACAGGGTTGTACTACGAGCAGTACTTC.

This clone was counted a single time. This chain connects TRBV7-8 to TRBJ2-3; 8 bases are a match to TRBD2. The CDR3 sequence is 15 residues long. The germline CDR1 and CDR2 sequences are SGHVS and FQNEAQ. Trimming removed 5 bases from V and 1 base from J; junction bases left unmatched: 5. The CDR3 reads CASSPREGGTDTQYF. CDR3 bases: TGTGCCAGCAGCCCTCGGGAGGGCGGCACAGATACGCAGTATTTT.

CDR3 amino acids: CASNLGTSLSEQYF. The DNA for the CDR3 is TGCGCCAGCAACCTTGGGACTAGTCTTAGTGAGCAGTACTTC. This chain joins TRBV5-1 and TRBJ2-7; 8 bases map to TRBD2. The CDR3 is 14 residues long. Germline V lookup: CDR1 SGHRS, CDR2 YFSETQ. V was pared by 6 bases and J by 7 bases, with 12 bases of the junction left unmatched.

The chain has TRBV28 and TRBJ1-1; possibly TRBD1 for D (6 bases). Trimming took 8 bases from V and 1 from J, leaving 11 bases between them. The length of the CDR3 is 13 residues. CDR1 is MDHEN and CDR2 is SYDVKM in the germline V gene. CDR3 bases: TGTGCCAGCTGGTACAGGGCGAACACTGAAGCTTTCTTT. Translating it yields CASWYRANTEAFF.